Described below is a single T cell receptor (beta chain) sequence and its context. This sample was taken from a study of blood T cell repertoires in COVID-19. Whole-study context: Material from acute and convalescent COVID-19 was sourced from the United States, Italy and Spain.

The CDR3 extends over 16 amino acids. Germline V gene sequence: CDR1 SGDLS, CDR2 YYNGEE. V shed 3 bases and J 10 bases; nucleotides not matched to a gene: 15. Profiling relied on immunoSEQ multiplex PCR, and the TCRdb table lists in-frame clones only, not all of them. Counted here are 140,000 to 150,000 clones, roughly 85% occurring once; the ten biggest clones make up around 4.5%. Sequenced: PBMCs or T cells enriched from blood (not recorded which). This receptor was identified in a middle-aged man who had recovered from COVID-19. The rearrangement links TRBV9 to TRBJ1-4, with TRBD1 matching over 7 bases. The CDR3 region is CASSAGGGGGSGKLFF. CDR3 DNA: TGTGCCAGCAGCGCTGGAGGAGGGGGCGGTAGTGGAAAACTGTTTTTT.